This T cell receptor beta chain originates from a study of long-term antiretroviral therapy in people with HIV. A remark on this clone: The antigen is not known.

This CDR3 spans 14 amino acids. Germline lookup yields CDR1 MNHNS and CDR2 SASEGT. The V end was cut by 2 bases, the J end by 1 base, with 6 bases between. Post-ART PBMC samples numbered at least two per donor, and pre-ART ones at least one. Held in samples before DNA extraction were roughly 1-10 million cryopreserved PBMC. The run of the v3.0 immunoSEQ assay was at survey level. Sequenced by immunoSEQ multiplex PCR; TCRdb stores in-frame clones only, minus some. The table shows about 17,000 clones, with roughly nine tenths occurring only once. General study findings and limits: Repertoires with HIV possessed tighter CDR3 length spans than those of controls. Diversity rose after ART but stayed below transplant donor controls.

This sample comprised unsorted PBMCs, obtained 0.3 years after starting antiretroviral therapy. This clonotype was obtained from a man aged 60-69 years with HIV. J is TRBJ1-3 and V is TRBV6-1; D remains ambiguous. The CDR3 protein is CASSEIGSGNTIYF. CDR3 nucleotide sequence: TGTGCCAGCAGTGAAATAGGTTCTGGAAACACCATATATTTT.